The 28 T cell receptor beta chains below come from one sample, sequenced in a study of T cell responses to AZD1222 COVID-19 vaccine. Assay used: immunoSEQ multiplex PCR; TCRdb lists only in-frame clones, some missing. The sample shows about 180,000 clones, 88% of them seen only once. The specimen was peripheral blood, collected 28 days after the second AZD1222 dose. The source of these receptors is an adult who received the AZD1222 COVID-19 vaccine.

This clone showed up just a few times. This chain uses TRBV28 with TRBJ2-5; weak D call: TRBD1 (6 bases). V shed 7 bases and J shed 1 base, with 16 bases lying between them. Germline CDR1 reads MDHEN; CDR2 reads SYDVKM. The CDR3 sequence is 15 residues long. The chain's CDR3 is CASNLGGLGQETQYF. In DNA, the CDR3 is TGTGCCAGCAATCTAGGGGGATTGGGCCAAGAGACCCAGTACTTC.

The V and J genes are TRBV28 and TRBJ2-3; weak D call: TRBD2 (7 bases). V dropped 6 bases and J dropped 4 bases, with 11 bases sitting between them. The CDR3 is made up of 13 amino acids. Germline loops: CDR1 MDHEN, CDR2 SYDVKM. The CDR3 reads CASRGGGSDTQYF. The CDR3 DNA is TGTGCCAGCAGGGGCGGGGGCTCAGATACGCAGTATTTT.

V usage is TRBV7-9 and J usage is TRBJ2-5; 7 bases match TRBD1. CDR3 length: 16 amino acids. The J segment lost 4 bases and the V segment lost 1 base, leaving 9 bases of the junction unmatched. Germline CDR1 reads SEHNR; CDR2 reads FQNEAQ (reference sequence). The CDR3 nucleotides read TGTGCCAGCAGCTTAGGATCACAGGGGTCAGGAGAGACCCAGTACTTC. This encodes CASSLGSQGSGETQYF.

The chain links TRBV5-1 to TRBJ2-7; D ambiguous. The V end was cut by 6 bases, the J end by 0 bases, with 13 bases between. The CDR3 is 14 amino acids. CDR1 is SGHRS and CDR2 is YFSETQ in the germline V gene. The CDR3 sequence: CASNHSPSSYEQYF. The CDR3 DNA follows: TGCGCCAGCAACCATTCTCCAAGCTCCTACGAGCAGTACTTC.

The chain combines TRBV6-5 with TRBJ1-5; 10 bases fit TRBD1. The ends lost 4 bases at V and 4 bases at J; junction bases unmatched: 4. Germline V gene lookup returns CDR1 MNHEY and CDR2 SVGAGI. CDR3 size: 15 residues. DNA for the CDR3: TGTGCCAGCAGTTCGACAGGGGGCTGGAATCAGCCCCAGCATTTT. Encoded protein: CASSSTGGWNQPQHF.

The V gene is TRBV19, the J gene TRBJ1-6; D is uncertain. The CDR3 is 13 amino acids. V lost 1 base to trimming and J lost 8 bases, with 6 bases between them. The V gene's germline CDR1 is LNHDA and CDR2 SQIVND (reference sequence). The CDR3 coding sequence is TGTGCCAGTAGTATAGGAAGCGATTCACCCCTCCACTTT. Translation: CASSIGSDSPLHF. The variable domain in full, with the rest retrieved from reference TRBV19 and TRBJ1-6, is DGGITQSPKYLFRKEGQNVTLSCEQNLNHDAMYWYRQDPGQGLRLIYYSQIVNDFQKGDIAEGYSVSREKKESFPLTVTSAQKNPTAFYLCASSIGSDSPLHFGNGTRLTVT.

The rearrangement joins TRBV9 to TRBJ1-1; D uncertain. This CDR3 comprises 15 residues. V was trimmed by 4 bases and J by 6 bases, leaving 19 bases between them. Germline values: CDR1 SGDLS, CDR2 YYNGEE. The CDR3 protein is CASSRSLSEGAEAFF. The CDR3 DNA is TGTGCCAGCAGCAGATCCCTAAGTGAGGGTGCTGAAGCTTTCTTT.

The CDR3: CAWSGQGNSEAFF. Written as DNA, the CDR3 is TGTGCCTGGAGCGGACAGGGGAATTCTGAAGCTTTCTTT. The chain uses TRBV30 and TRBJ1-1; the match to TRBD1 covers 9 bases. Germline-derived CDR1 and CDR2 are GTSNPN and SVGIG (reference sequence). There are 13 residues in the CDR3. V shed 3 bases and J 6 bases; nucleotides not matched to a gene: 5. The variable domain in full, with the rest retrieved from reference TRBV30 and TRBJ1-1, is SQTIHQWPATLVQPVGSPLSLECTVEGTSNPNLYWYRQAAGRGLQLLFYSVGIGQISSEVPQNLSASRPQDRQFILSSKKLLLSDSGFYLCAWSGQGNSEAFFGQGTRLTVV.

The V and J genes are TRBV6-1 and TRBJ1-2, with 8 bases that match TRBD1. The CDR3 extends over 15 amino acids. V lost 3 bases and J lost 2; bases outside the gene matches: 5. Germline V lookup: CDR1 MNHNS, CDR2 SASEGT. CDR3 residues: CASSDYRQGNYGYTF. The CDR3 nucleotides are TGTGCCAGCAGTGATTATAGACAGGGGAACTATGGCTACACCTTC.

The rearrangement links TRBV6-2 or TRBV6-3 to TRBJ1-2, with 7 nucleotides matching TRBD1. V lost 6 bases and J lost 4; bases outside the gene matches: 8. The CDR3 runs 14 residues. Germline CDR1 is MNHEY and CDR2 is SVGEGT. The CDR3 DNA follows: TGTGCCAGCAGCCTGACTGGACAGGCCTATGGCTACACCTTC. Its protein product is CASSLTGQAYGYTF.

This clone has just one count. This chain uses TRBV12-3 or TRBV12-4 with TRBJ1-2; unclear D gene. The CDR3 is 12 amino acids. Trimming stripped 7 bases from V and 7 bases from J, with 13 bases between. CDR3 bases: TGTGCCAGCACGGCAGGCTCGGGTGGCTACACCTTC. It codes for CASTAGSGGYTF.

The chain recombines TRBV15 with TRBJ2-6; 8 positions agree with TRBD1. The V and J ends lost 0 bases and 4 bases, in that order; junction bases with no gene match: 11. There are 19 residues in the CDR3. The germline V gene has CDR1 LNHNV and CDR2 YYDKDF (reference sequence). The CDR3: CATSRDRGQVAWGANVLTF. CDR3 coding DNA: TGTGCCACCAGCAGAGATAGGGGACAGGTTGCTTGGGGGGCCAACGTCCTGACTTTC.

This chain joins TRBV2 and TRBJ1-1; D is undetermined. The V gene's germline CDR1 is SNHLY and CDR2 FYNNEI. The CDR3 is 13 amino acids. The V end was cut by 2 bases, the J end by 2 bases, with 6 bases between. The DNA for the CDR3 is TGTGCCAGCAGTGAAACACACAACACTGAAGCTTTCTTT. Its protein product is CASSETHNTEAFF.

The chain is built from TRBV2 and TRBJ1-2, with D unclear. Deletions cut 1 base from V and 0 bases from J, with 9 bases between. The CDR3 has 15 residues. Germline loops: CDR1 SNHLY, CDR2 FYNNEI. Here the CDR3 DNA reads TGTGCCAGCAGTGAAGTAAGGACGGCTAACTATGGCTACACCTTC. Encoded protein: CASSEVRTANYGYTF.

The rearrangement joins TRBV6-5 to TRBJ2-2; TRBD2 agrees at 11 bases. The CDR3 is 15 amino acids. Trimming took 6 bases from V and 7 from J; bases not matched to a gene: 7. Germline loops: CDR1 MNHEY, CDR2 SVGAGI. As DNA, the CDR3 is TGTGCCAGCAGACATACTAGCGGGGGAATCGGGGAGCTGTTTTTT. Its translation: CASRHTSGGIGELFF.

The J gene is TRBJ1-5, the V gene TRBV6-4; D gene unclear. The V end was cut by 3 bases, the J end by 3 bases, with 6 bases between. Germline CDR1 and CDR2: MRHNA and SNTAGT. This CDR3 contains 13 residues. CDR3 DNA: TGTGCCAGCAGTGAAAACGTCAATCAGCCCCAGCATTTT. Translating gives CASSENVNQPQHF.

The count of this clone is one. The V gene is TRBV15, the J gene TRBJ1-2, with 11 bases aligning to TRBD1. This CDR3 is 17 amino acids long. CDR1 and CDR2 (germline): LNHNV, YYDKDF (reference sequence). V lost 5 bases, J lost 4 bases, and 12 bases stayed unmatched. This CDR3 reads CATSADRGRLIGYGYTF. The CDR3 nucleotides are TGTGCCACCAGCGCGGACAGGGGGCGCCTCATCGGCTATGGCTACACCTTC.

The gene calls are TRBV6-2 or TRBV6-3 and TRBJ1-4; D might be TRBD1 (5 bases). Germline loops: CDR1 MNHEY, CDR2 SVGEGT. Trimming removed 0 bases at V and 7 bases at J, with 15 bases between. The CDR3 totals 16 residues. CDR3 bases: TGTGCCAGCAGTTACTCGACGCGACAGCTCGGTGAAAAACTGTTTTTT. Encoded protein: CASSYSTRQLGEKLFF.

This clone was recorded once. J is TRBJ2-7 and V is TRBV7-9, with 8 bases matching TRBD2. This CDR3 is built from 14 residues. With V trimmed by 0 bases and J by 3 bases, 1 base remained unmatched. Germline-derived CDR1 and CDR2 are SEHNR and FQNEAQ (reference sequence). The CDR3 loop is CASSLAGLDYEQYF. The CDR3 DNA reads as TGTGCCAGCAGCTTAGCGGGACTAGACTACGAGCAGTACTTC.

This chain joins TRBV5-1 and TRBJ1-2; tentative D call: TRBD1 (6 bases). Per germline, CDR1 SGHRS and CDR2 YFSETQ. The CDR3 is 15 amino acids. V lost 0 bases and J 5 bases, leaving 14 bases between the germline ends. CDR3 DNA: TGCGCCAGCAGCTTGGACGGCAGGACAGAGTATGGCTACACCTTC. Translating it yields CASSLDGRTEYGYTF.

The genes are TRBV12-3 or TRBV12-4 and TRBJ1-5; D might be TRBD1 (5 bases). The CDR3 covers 12 residues. V was pared by 4 bases and J by 5 bases, with 6 bases between. In DNA form, the CDR3 reads TGTGCCAGCAGTTGGGGGGATCAGCCCCAGCATTTT. Protein sequence: CASSWGDQPQHF.

The chain links TRBV19 to TRBJ2-4, with 7 bases that match TRBD1. Germline CDR1 LNHDA, CDR2 SQIVND (reference sequence). J lost 8 bases, V lost 7 bases, and 5 bases had no gene match. The CDR3 runs 12 residues. CDR3 region: CASMGTEDIQYF. In nucleotides, the CDR3 is TGTGCCAGTATGGGGACAGAAGACATTCAGTACTTC.

The chain couples TRBV5-4 to TRBJ1-2, with 8 bases matching TRBD1. This CDR3 region has 13 residues. CDR1 is SGHNT and CDR2 is YYREEE in the germline V gene (reference sequence). Losses at the gene ends were 0 bases for V and 8 bases for J; bases not matched to a gene: 3. The CDR3 loop is CASSLAGGAGYTF. CDR3 nucleotides: TGTGCCAGCAGCTTGGCAGGGGGCGCCGGCTACACCTTC.

The chain uses TRBV11-2 and TRBJ2-1; possible D gene TRBD2, 5 bases. The CDR3 covers 14 residues. Between the trimmed V and J ends, which lost 5 bases and 9 bases, there was a span of 17 bases. In germline, CDR1 is SGHAT, CDR2 FQNNGV. In DNA, the CDR3 is TGTGCCAGCAGCCCGGTCTGGGGAGAGGGTGAGCAGTTCTTC. It codes for CASSPVWGEGEQFF.

The chain joins TRBV6-2 or TRBV6-3 to TRBJ2-3, with D possibly TRBD2 on 7 matching bases. The germline V gene has CDR1 MNHEY and CDR2 SVGEGT. The CDR3 consists of 14 residues. V shed 5 bases and J shed 7 bases, with 16 bases lying between them. DNA for the CDR3: TGTGCCAGCAGTCATAGGGGGGGCAAAAATACGCAGTATTTT. As protein: CASSHRGGKNTQYF.

This clone was picked up a small number of times. The V and J genes are TRBV10-3 and TRBJ2-5; 9 bases agree with TRBD1. With V trimmed by 4 bases and J by 1 base, 1 base remained unmatched. CDR3 length: 14 amino acids. Per the germline V gene, CDR1 is ENHRY and CDR2 is SYGVKD. CDR3 loop: CAISGDRVQETQYF. CDR3 DNA sequence: TGTGCCATCAGTGGGGACAGGGTCCAAGAGACCCAGTACTTC.

V usage is TRBV29-1 and J usage is TRBJ2-2; D is possibly TRBD2 (6 bases). In germline, CDR1 is SQVTM, CDR2 ANQGSEA. Trimming took 6 bases from V and 4 from J, leaving 12 bases between them. The CDR3 is 13 amino acids. Here the CDR3 DNA reads TGCAGCGTCGGGGGAGGTAGCACCGGGGAGCTGTTTTTT. Its translation is CSVGGGSTGELFF.

This clone was seen only a few times. The DNA for the CDR3 is TGTGCCAGCAGCTTAGGGGCCGGGTTTCATGAGCAGTTCTTC. Its protein is CASSLGAGFHEQFF. V is TRBV7-9 and J is TRBJ2-1; the D is unclear. CDR3 length: 14 residues. Germline V gene lookup returns CDR1 SEHNR and CDR2 FQNEAQ (reference sequence). V lost 1 base, J lost 8 bases, and 12 bases lay in between.